This T cell receptor (beta chain) was profiled in a study of cytomegalovirus exposure and HLA in healthy donors. Across the whole study: Caucasian-associated ancestry cluster membership applied to less than 85% of several hundred genotyped donors. Study results and caveats: Common viral pathogens seemed, in a later analysis, to connect with several of the most significant clusters. The study flagged some 170 TCR beta chains as cytomegalovirus-associated. A later analysis showed that HLA-associated TCR beta chains had undergone more clonal expansion than equally common others.

The PCR used 60 Vbeta and 13 Jbeta primers. Assay: immunoSEQ multiplex PCR; the TCRdb copy retains only in-frame clones and omits some. The sample holds 150,000 or so clones, approximately 78% seen once. The CDR3 length is 14 residues. The V gene's germline CDR1 is LNHNV and CDR2 YYDKDF (reference sequence). Trimming took off 8 bases at V and 5 bases at J, with 18 bases between the two ends. Notes on this clone: Its antigen is unknown.

The gene calls are TRBV15 and TRBJ1-1, with a possible D match to TRBD1 (5 bases). The TCR was taken from a human donor in good health. Sequenced sample: PBMCs. CDR3 residues: CATRRVGDVTEAFF. The DNA of the CDR3 is TGTGCCACCCGGAGGGTTGGGGACGTGACTGAAGCTTTCTTT.